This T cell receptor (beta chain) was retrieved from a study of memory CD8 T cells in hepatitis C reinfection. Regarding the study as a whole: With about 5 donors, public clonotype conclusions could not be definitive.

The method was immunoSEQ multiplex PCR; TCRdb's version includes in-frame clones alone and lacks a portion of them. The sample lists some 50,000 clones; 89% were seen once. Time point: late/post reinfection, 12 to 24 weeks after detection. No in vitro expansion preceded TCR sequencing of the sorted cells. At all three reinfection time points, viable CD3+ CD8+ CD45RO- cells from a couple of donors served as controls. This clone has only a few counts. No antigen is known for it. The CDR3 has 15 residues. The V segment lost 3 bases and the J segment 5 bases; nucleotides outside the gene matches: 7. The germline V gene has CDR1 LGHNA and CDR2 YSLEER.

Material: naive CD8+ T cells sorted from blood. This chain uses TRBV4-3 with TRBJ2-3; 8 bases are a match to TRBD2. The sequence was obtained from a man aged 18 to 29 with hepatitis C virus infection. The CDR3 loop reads CASSHFRGGLDTQYF. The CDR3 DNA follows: TGCGCCAGCAGCCATTTCCGGGGGGGTTTAGATACGCAGTATTTT.